Reported below is one TCR beta chain. As yet, its antigen is unknown. This CDR3 has 15 residues. The germline V gene has CDR1 MGHRA and CDR2 YSYEKL. V shed 0 bases and J shed 3 bases, with 11 bases lying between them. The data were obtained in a study of CD8 T cells in ankylosing spondylitis. TCRdb re-called the 5' RACE reads through MiXCR, storing one row per CDR3 protein. The repertoire has about 400,000 distinct CDR3 sequences, 20% of them found once; the top ten carry under 15%. Findings of the study overall: Disease-linked clones reportedly showed significant enrichment in matched ankylosing spondylitis synovial fluid.

The TCR sequence derives from a male donor with ankylosing spondylitis or in good health (not recorded which). The sample consisted of blood, either unsorted or a sorted T cell fraction (not recorded which). The rearrangement joins TRBV4-1 to TRBJ1-1, with D perhaps TRBD1 (6 bases). The CDR3 region has the DNA TGCGCCAGCAGCCAAGAAGGTCGGACAGACACTGAAGCTTTCTTT. The encoded protein is CASSQEGRTDTEAFF.